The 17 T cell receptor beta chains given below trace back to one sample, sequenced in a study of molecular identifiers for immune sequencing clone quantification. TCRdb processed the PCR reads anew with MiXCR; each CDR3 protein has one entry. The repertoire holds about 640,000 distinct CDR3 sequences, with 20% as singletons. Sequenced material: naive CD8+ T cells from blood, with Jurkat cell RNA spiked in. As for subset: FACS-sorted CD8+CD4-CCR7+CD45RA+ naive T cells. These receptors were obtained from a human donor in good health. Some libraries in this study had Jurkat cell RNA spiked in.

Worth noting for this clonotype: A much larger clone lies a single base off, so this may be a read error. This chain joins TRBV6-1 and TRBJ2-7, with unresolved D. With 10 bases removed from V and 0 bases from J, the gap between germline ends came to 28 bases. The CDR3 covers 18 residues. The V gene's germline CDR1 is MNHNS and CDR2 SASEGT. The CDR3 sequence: CAINSGAPANPNSYEQYF. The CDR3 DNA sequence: TGTGCCATCAATTCAGGAGCACCAGCTAATCCTAACTCCTACGAGCAGTACTTC.

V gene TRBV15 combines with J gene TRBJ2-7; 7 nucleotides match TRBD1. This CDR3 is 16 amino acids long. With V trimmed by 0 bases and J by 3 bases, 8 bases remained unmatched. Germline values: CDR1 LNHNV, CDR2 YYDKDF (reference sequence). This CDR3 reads CATSRDLSGQLYEQYF. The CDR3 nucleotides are TGTGCCACCAGCAGAGATCTGTCGGGACAGCTCTACGAGCAGTACTTC.

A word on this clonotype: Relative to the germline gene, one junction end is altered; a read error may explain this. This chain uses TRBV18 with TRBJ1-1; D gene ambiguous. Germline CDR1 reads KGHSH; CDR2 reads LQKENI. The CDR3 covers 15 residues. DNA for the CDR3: TGTGCCAGCTCACCAAGGCCTCCGGAGAACACTGGAGCTTTCTTT. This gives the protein CASSPRPPENTGAFF.

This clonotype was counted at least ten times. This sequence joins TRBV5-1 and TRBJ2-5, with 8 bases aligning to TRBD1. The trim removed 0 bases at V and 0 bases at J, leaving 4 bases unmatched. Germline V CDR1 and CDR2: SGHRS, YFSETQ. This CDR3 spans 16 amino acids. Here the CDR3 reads CASSLARTGYQETQYF. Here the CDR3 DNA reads TGCGCCAGCAGCTTGGCGCGGACAGGGTACCAAGAGACCCAGTACTTC.

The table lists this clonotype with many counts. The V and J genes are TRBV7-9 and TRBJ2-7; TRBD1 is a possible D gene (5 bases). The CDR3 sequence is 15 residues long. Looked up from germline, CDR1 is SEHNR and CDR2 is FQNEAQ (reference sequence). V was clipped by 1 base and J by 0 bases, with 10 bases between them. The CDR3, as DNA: TGTGCCAGCAGCTTAGTGGTTGGGGCCTCCTACGAGCAGTACTTC. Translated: CASSLVVGASYEQYF.

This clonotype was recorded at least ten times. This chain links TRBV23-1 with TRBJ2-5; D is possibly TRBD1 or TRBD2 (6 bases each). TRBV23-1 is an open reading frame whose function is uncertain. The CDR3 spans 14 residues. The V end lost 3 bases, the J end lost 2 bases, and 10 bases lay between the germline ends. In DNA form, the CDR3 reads TGCGCCAGCAGTCAGGGGGGCAAACAAGAGACCCAGTACTTC. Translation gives CASSQGGKQETQYF.

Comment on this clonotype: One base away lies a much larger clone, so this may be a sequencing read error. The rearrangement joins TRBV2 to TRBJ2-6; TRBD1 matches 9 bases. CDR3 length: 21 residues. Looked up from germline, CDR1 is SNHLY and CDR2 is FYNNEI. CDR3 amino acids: CASSGPGQGTGISSGANVPTF. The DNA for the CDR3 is TGTGCCAGCAGTGGACCAGGACAGGGGACCGGAATTAGCTCTGGGGCCAACGTCCCGACTTTC. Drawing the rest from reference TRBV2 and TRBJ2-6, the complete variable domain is EPEVTQTPSHQVTQMGQEVILRCVPISNHLYFYWYRQILGQKVEFLVSFYNNEISEKSEIFDDQFSVERPDGSNFTLKIRSTKLEDSAMYFCASSGPGQGTGISSGANVPTFGAGSRLTVL.

The CDR3 coding sequence is TGTGCCAGCAGCTTAGGTGGGACTAGCGGGAATGACGAGCAGTACTTC. Its protein is CASSLGGTSGNDEQYF. The chain recombines TRBV7-9 with TRBJ2-7; 13 positions match TRBD2. V shed 1 base, J shed 5 bases, and the junction held 5 bases outside the gene matches. The CDR3 totals 16 residues. CDR1 and CDR2 from the germline V gene are SEHNR and FQNEAQ (reference sequence). Full variable domain (remainder filled in from reference TRBV7-9 and TRBJ2-7): DTGVSQNPRHKITKRGQNVTFRCDPISEHNRLYWYRQTLGQGPEFLTYFQNEAQLEKSRLLSDRFSAERPKGSFSTLEIQRTEQGDSAMYLCASSLGGTSGNDEQYFGPGTRLTVT.

The CDR3 DNA follows: TGTGCCAGCACCCATCCTAGCCCGCCCGGCACAGATACGCAGTATTTT. It specifies CASTHPSPPGTDTQYF. V and J are TRBV6-2 or TRBV6-3 and TRBJ2-3; D may be TRBD2 (5 bases). The V gene's germline CDR1 is MNHEY and CDR2 SVGEGT. Trimming took 7 bases from V and 1 from J, leaving 18 bases between them. The CDR3 spans 16 residues.

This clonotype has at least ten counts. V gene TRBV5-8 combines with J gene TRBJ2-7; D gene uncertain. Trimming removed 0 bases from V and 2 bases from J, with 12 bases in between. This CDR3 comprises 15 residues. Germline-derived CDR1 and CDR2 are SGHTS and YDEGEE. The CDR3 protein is CASSLAPPLAYEQYF. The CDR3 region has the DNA TGTGCCAGCAGCTTGGCCCCGCCGCTAGCCTACGAGCAGTACTTC.

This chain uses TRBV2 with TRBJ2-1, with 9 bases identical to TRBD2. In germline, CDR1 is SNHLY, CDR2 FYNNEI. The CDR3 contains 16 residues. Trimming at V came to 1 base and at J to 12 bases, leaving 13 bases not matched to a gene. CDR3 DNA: TGTGCCAGCAGTGAAGGGCGGACTAGCGTACTTCGGAGGCAGTTCTTC. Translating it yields CASSEGRTSVLRRQFF.

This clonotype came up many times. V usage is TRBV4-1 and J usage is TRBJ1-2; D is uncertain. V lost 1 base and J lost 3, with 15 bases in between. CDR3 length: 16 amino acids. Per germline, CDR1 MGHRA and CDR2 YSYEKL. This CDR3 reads CASSQAENSEYYGYTF. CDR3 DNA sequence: TGCGCCAGCAGCCAAGCAGAGAACAGCGAGTACTATGGCTACACCTTC.

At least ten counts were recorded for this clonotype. CDR3 nucleotide sequence: TGTGCCAGCAGTTTGTTGGGTTCGACCAAAAACATTCAGTACTTC. Protein sequence: CASSLLGSTKNIQYF. This sequence joins TRBV28 and TRBJ2-4; D gene uncertain. The CDR3 spans 15 residues. CDR1 and CDR2 from the germline V gene are MDHEN and SYDVKM. The ends were cut back, 3 bases at V and 2 bases at J, with 11 bases in the middle.

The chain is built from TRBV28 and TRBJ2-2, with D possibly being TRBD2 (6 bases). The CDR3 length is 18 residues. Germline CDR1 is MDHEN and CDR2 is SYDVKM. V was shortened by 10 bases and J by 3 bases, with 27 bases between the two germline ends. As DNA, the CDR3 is TGTGCCACCTCAGCAGTTTCCGGTAGCGGTTTATACACCGGGGAGCTGTTTTTT. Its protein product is CATSAVSGSGLYTGELFF. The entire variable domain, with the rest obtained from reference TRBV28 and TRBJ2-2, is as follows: DVKVTQSSRYLVKRTGEKVFLECVQDMDHENMFWYRQDPGLGLRLIYFSYDVKMKEKGDIPEGYSVSREKKERFSLILESASTNQTSMYLCATSAVSGSGLYTGELFFGEGSRLTVL.

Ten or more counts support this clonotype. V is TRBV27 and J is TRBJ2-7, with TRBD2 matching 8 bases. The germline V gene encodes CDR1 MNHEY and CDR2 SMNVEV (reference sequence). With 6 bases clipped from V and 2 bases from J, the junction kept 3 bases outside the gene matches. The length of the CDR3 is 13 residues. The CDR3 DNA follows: TGTGCCAGCAGGCGGCGGGGGGCCTACGAGCAGTACTTC. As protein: CASRRRGAYEQYF.

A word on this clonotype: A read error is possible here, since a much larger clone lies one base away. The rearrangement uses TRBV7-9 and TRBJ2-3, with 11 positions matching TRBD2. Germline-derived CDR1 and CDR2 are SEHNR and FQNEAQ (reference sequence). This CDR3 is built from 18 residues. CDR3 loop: CASSLFPTSGATTDTRYF. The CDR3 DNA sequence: TGTGCCAGCAGCTTATTCCCGACTAGCGGGGCAACGACAGATACGCGGTATTTT.

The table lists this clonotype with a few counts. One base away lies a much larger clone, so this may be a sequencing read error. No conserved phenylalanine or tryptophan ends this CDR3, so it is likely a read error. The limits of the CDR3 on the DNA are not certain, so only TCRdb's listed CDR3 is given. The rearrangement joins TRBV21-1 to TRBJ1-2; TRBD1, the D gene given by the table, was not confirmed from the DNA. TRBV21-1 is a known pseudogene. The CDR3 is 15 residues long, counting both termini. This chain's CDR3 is CASSRAGTEHYGYTS.